The entry below gives a single T cell receptor (beta chain) sequence along with its context. Its antigen is still unknown. Investigators prepared the TCR beta libraries by applying iRepertoire HTBI primers and Arm-PCR of CDR3 regions. TCRdb fed the multiplex PCR reads into MiXCR, producing one record per CDR3 protein. The repertoire holds 450,000 to 500,000 distinct CDR3 sequences, around 16% seen once, with less than 15% in the top ten. Time point indicated: newly diagnosed GD, antithyroid drugs for less than 3 months. RNA isolated from PBMCs was used to make the TCR library. The data stem from a study of regulatory T cells in long-lasting Graves disease. Study-level points and caveats: With persistent disease, TRBV28, TRBJ1-2 and TRBJ2-5 were the favored segments.

The CDR3 is made up of 17 amino acids. Looked up from germline, CDR1 is DFQATT and CDR2 is SNEGSKA (reference sequence). V gave up 0 bases and J gave up 4 bases, with 19 bases separating them. The same sample was also used in a study of T cells in Graves' hyperthyroidism and ophthalmopathy.

The clonotype was recovered from a man aged 40-49 years with Graves disease. The source material was peripheral blood mononuclear cells (PBMCs), sampled at new diagnosis, from a patient treated with antithyroid drugs. This chain joins TRBV20-1 and TRBJ2-1; a possible D gene is TRBD1 (6 bases). DNA for the CDR3: TGCAGTGCTAGAGATGGTCCCGGCAGGGGTCGTTACAATGAGCAGTTCTTC. This codes for CSARDGPGRGRYNEQFF.